This TCR beta chain was sequenced during a study of blood T cell repertoires in COVID-19. Looking at the study overall: Whether acute or convalescent, the COVID-19 samples came from the United States, Italy and Spain. T cells, B-cell-depleted T cells, or PBMCs provided the cDNA or gDNA that served as material.

The study drew participants aged about 18 to 90 years from around 24 US areas. Clinical history reported by participants formed the basis on which cohorts were assigned. Measured with immunoSEQ multiplex PCR; TCRdb has only the in-frame clones, and not every one. The table shows approximately 310,000 clones, with 70% to 90% occurring only once. This sequence originates from a man aged 25-45 years who had recovered from COVID-19. Sequenced input: PBMCs or T cells enriched from blood (not recorded which).

This chain's CDR3 is CAWSVGRVNTEAFF. In DNA, the CDR3 is TGTGCCTGGAGTGTTGGTAGAGTTAACACTGAAGCTTTCTTT. V usage is TRBV30 and J usage is TRBJ1-1; D not certain. Germline-derived CDR1 and CDR2 are GTSNPN and SVGIG (reference sequence). The CDR3 contains 14 residues. The V gene lost 0 bases and the J gene lost 2 bases, with 10 bases spanning the gap.